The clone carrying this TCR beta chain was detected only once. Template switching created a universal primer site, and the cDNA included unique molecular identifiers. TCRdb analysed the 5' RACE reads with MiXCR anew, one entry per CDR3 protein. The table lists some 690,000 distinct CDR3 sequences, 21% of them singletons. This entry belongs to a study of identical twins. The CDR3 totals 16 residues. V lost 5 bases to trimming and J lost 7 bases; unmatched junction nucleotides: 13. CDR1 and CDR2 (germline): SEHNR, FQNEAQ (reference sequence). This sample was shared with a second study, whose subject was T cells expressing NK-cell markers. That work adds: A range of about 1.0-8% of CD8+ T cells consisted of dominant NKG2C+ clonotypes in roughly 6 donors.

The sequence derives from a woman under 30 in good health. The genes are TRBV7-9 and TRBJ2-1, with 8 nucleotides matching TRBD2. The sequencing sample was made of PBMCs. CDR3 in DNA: TGTGCCAGCAGCCCGGGGCCTGGACTAGCTACGAATGAGCAGTTCTTC. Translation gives CASSPGPGLATNEQFF.